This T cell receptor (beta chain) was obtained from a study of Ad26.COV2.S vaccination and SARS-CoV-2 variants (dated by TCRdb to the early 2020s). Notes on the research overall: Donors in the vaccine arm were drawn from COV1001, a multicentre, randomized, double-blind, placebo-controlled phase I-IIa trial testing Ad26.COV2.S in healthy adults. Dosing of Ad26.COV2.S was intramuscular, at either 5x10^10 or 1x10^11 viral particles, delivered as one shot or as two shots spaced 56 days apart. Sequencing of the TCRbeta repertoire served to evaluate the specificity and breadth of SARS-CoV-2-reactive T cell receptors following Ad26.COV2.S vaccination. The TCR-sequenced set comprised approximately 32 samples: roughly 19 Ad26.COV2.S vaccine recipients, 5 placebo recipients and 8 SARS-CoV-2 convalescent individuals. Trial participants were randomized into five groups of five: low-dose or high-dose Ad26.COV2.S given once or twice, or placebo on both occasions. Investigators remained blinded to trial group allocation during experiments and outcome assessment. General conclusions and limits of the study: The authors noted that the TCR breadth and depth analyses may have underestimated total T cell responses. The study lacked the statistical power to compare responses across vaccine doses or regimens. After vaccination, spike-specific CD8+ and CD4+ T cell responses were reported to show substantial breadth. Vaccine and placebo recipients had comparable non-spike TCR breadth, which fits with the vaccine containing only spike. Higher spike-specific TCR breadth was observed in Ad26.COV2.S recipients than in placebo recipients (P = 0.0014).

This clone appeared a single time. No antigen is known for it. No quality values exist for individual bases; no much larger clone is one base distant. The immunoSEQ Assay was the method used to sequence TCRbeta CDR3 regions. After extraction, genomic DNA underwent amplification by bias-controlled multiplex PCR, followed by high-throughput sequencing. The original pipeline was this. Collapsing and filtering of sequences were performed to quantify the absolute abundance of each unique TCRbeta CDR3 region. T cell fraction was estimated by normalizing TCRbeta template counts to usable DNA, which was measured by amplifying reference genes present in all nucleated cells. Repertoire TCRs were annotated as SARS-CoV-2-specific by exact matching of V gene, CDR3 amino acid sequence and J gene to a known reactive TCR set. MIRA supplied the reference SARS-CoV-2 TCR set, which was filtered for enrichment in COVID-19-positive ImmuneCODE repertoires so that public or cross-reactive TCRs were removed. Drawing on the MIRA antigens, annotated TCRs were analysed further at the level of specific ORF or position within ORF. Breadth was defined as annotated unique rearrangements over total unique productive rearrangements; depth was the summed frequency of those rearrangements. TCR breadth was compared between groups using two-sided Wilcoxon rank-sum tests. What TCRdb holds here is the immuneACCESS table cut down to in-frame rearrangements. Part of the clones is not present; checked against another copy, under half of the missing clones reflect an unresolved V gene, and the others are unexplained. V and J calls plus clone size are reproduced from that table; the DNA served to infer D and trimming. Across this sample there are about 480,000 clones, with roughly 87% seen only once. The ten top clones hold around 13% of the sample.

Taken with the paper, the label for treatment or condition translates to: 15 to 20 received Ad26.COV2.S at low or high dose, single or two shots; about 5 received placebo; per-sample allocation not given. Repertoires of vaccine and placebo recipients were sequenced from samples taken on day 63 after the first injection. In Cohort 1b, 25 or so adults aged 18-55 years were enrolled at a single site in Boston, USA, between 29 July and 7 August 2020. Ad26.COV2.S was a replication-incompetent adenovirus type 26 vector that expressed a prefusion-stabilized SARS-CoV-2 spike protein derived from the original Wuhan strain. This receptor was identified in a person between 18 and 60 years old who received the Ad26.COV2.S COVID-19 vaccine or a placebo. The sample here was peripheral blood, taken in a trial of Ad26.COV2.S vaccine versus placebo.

The encoded CDR3 is CASSEYLRAGQLGGYTF. The nucleotides are TGTGCCAGCAGTGAATACCTTAGGGCCGGACAATTGGGAGGCTACACCTTC. In this chain, TRBV6-1 is recombined with TRBJ1-2; D gene: possibly TRBD1, on 5 matching bases. Sequences MNHNS (CDR1) and SASEGT (CDR2) are obtained from the germline V gene. Deletion took 2 bases off V and 8 bases off J, with a span of 24 bases between the germline ends. Inclusive of the bounding cysteine and phenylalanine, the CDR3 is 17 residues long. The entry retains the CDR3 DNA only, 51 bases that are in frame from base 1.